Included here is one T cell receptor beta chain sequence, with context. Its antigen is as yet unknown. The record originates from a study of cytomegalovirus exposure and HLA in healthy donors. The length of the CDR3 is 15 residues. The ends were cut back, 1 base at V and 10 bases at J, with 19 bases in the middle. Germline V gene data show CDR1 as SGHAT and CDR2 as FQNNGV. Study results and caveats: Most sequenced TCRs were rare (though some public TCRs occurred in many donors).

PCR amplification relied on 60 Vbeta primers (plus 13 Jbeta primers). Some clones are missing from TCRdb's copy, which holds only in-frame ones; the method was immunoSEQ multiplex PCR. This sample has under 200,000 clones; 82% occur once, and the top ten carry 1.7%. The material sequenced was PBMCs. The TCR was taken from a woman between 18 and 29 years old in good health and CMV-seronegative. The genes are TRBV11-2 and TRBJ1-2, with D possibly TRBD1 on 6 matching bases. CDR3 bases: TGTGCCAGCAGCTTAGTTTCACAGGGTTTTTCCGTCTACACCTTC. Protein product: CASSLVSQGFSVYTF.